The sequence of this T cell receptor beta chain was determined in a study of blood T cell repertoires in COVID-19. CDR3 length equals 13 residues. Some clones are missing from TCRdb's copy, which holds only in-frame ones; the method was immunoSEQ multiplex PCR. The table includes around 190,000 clones, roughly 83% detected once. Sequencing input: peripheral blood. V usage is TRBV12-2 and J usage is TRBJ1-2; the table's D call, TRBD1, was not checked against the DNA. TRBV12-2 constitutes a pseudogene. The sequence was obtained from a woman between 40 and 55 years old with COVID-19, enrolled during active disease. The DNA of the CDR3 is TGTGCAAGTCGCTTAGACAGAAACTATGGCTACACCTTC. Its protein is CASRLDRNYGYTF.